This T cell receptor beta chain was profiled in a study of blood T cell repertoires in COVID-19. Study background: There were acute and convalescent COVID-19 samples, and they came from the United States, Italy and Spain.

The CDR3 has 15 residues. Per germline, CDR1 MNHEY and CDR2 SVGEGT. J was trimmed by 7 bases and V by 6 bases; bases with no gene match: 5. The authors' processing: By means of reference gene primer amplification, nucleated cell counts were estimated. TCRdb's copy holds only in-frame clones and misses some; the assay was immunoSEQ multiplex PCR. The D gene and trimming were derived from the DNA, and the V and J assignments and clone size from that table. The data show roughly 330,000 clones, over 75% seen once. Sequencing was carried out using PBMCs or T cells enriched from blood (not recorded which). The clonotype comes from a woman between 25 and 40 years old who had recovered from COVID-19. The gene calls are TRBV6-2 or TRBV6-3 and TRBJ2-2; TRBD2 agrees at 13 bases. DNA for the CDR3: TGTGCCAGCAGCCGGGGACTAGCGGGGATCGGGGAGCTGTTTTTT. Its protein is CASSRGLAGIGELFF.